One T cell receptor (beta chain) is described in this entry. Source study methods: The assay estimated nucleated cells by amplifying reference gene primers. The data were produced by immunoSEQ multiplex PCR, yet TCRdb's version contains in-frame clones alone and is incomplete. V, J and clone size were drawn from that table, and D and trimming were deduced from the DNA. The table records 310,000 or so clones, roughly 90% of them present only once. Germline V CDR1 and CDR2: SNHLY, FYNNEI. The V end was cut by 6 bases, the J end by 0 bases, with 8 bases between. The CDR3 runs 14 residues. This entry comes from a study of blood T cell repertoires in COVID-19. About the study: Samples came from the United States, Italy and Spain, spanning acute and convalescent COVID-19. T cells, B-cell-depleted T cells, or PBMCs provided the cDNA or gDNA that served as material.

The chain couples TRBV2 to TRBJ2-2; the D gene is possibly TRBD1 (5 bases). This TCR was recovered from a man between 18 and 35 years old who had recovered from COVID-19. Source material: peripheral blood. The CDR3 sequence: CASRTDANTGELFF. CDR3 DNA sequence: TGTGCCAGCAGGACAGACGCGAACACCGGGGAGCTGTTTTTT.